The 14 T cell receptor beta chains given below trace back to one sample, sequenced in a study of cytomegalovirus exposure and HLA in healthy donors. 13 Jbeta primers and 60 Vbeta primers were used for the PCR. Repertoires were generated with immunoSEQ multiplex PCR, while TCRdb's copy carries only in-frame clones and drops some. The table lists about 140,000 clones, 60% to 80% of them singletons. The specimen was PBMCs. All receptors come from a young man in good health and CMV-seronegative.

The J gene is TRBJ2-4, the V gene TRBV2, with D perhaps TRBD2 (5 bases). V lost 6 bases and J 5 bases, leaving 20 bases between the germline ends. CDR3 length equals 16 residues. Germline CDR1 reads SNHLY; CDR2 reads FYNNEI. The CDR3 DNA reads TGTGCCAGCAGCCCCGTTTTGAGGGCCCTCCAAAACATTCAGTACTTC. Its translation is CASSPVLRALQNIQYF.

The chain has TRBV5-4 and TRBJ2-1; D is undetermined. Per germline, CDR1 SGHNT and CDR2 YYREEE (reference sequence). The CDR3 loop spans 12 amino acids. Trimming left V 4 bases short and J 9 bases short, with 11 bases between. The CDR3 nucleotides read TGTGCCAGCAGCCTCGATAGTATTGAGCAGTTCTTC. It translates to CASSLDSIEQFF.

V is TRBV6-5 and J is TRBJ2-7; tentative D call: TRBD1 (5 bases). The germline CDR1 and CDR2 sequences are MNHEY and SVGAGI. Trimming removed 0 bases at V and 5 bases at J, with 11 bases between. The CDR3 length is 14 residues. The CDR3 DNA reads as TGTGCCAGCAGTTACTCGACGCAGGGTCACGAGCAGTACTTC. Translating gives CASSYSTQGHEQYF.

This sequence joins TRBV9 and TRBJ2-3, with a possible D match to TRBD1 (6 bases). The CDR3 consists of 15 residues. Between the trimmed V and J ends, which lost 0 bases and 0 bases, there was a span of 8 bases. CDR1 and CDR2 from the germline V gene are SGDLS and YYNGEE. The CDR3 reads CASSVVGASTDTQYF. CDR3 nucleotide sequence: TGTGCCAGCAGCGTAGTGGGGGCGAGCACAGATACGCAGTATTTT.

The chain couples TRBV14 to TRBJ2-7; TRBD1 is a possible D gene (6 bases). The CDR3 contains 13 residues. The V end was cut by 6 bases, the J end by 0 bases, with 9 bases between. Germline V CDR1 and CDR2: SGHDN, FVKESK. The CDR3 DNA sequence: TGTGCCAGCAGGGACAGTATCTCCTACGAGCAGTACTTC. Protein product: CASRDSISYEQYF.

This chain uses TRBV4-1 with TRBJ2-2; D not certain. V was pared by 4 bases and J by 3 bases, with 6 bases between. The CDR3 loop spans 13 amino acids. Germline CDR1 MGHRA, CDR2 YSYEKL. CDR3 region: CASSPSYTGELFF. The CDR3 DNA reads as TGCGCCAGCAGCCCCTCCTACACCGGGGAGCTGTTTTTT.

This chain uses TRBV27 with TRBJ2-5; TRBD1 is a possible D gene (8 bases). The DNA matches TRBJ2-7 better at its end, which makes the J call doubtful. Germline V gives CDR1 MNHEY, CDR2 SMNVEV (reference sequence). This CDR3 region has 15 residues. The CDR3 DNA reads as TGTGCCAGTGGGGGGGCCGACAGGGGATTCTACGAGCAGTACTTC. Translated, it gives CASGGADRGFYEQYF.

The chain has TRBV7-2 and TRBJ2-3; D may be TRBD2 (6 bases). The CDR3 runs 15 residues. Germline lookup yields CDR1 SGHTA and CDR2 FQGNSA. The germline V and J ends were trimmed by 5 bases and 0 bases, with 12 bases remaining between them. The DNA of the CDR3 is TGTGCCAGCAGCACGGACTATCTTAGCACAGATACGCAGTATTTT. This translates into CASSTDYLSTDTQYF. Looking up the rest from reference TRBV7-2 and TRBJ2-3 gives the full variable domain: GAGVSQSPSNKVTEKGKDVELRCDPISGHTALYWYRQSLGQGLEFLIYFQGNSAPDKSGLPSDRFSAERTGGSVSTLTIQRTQQEDSAVYLCASSTDYLSTDTQYFGPGTRLTVL.

This sequence joins TRBV9 and TRBJ1-2; TRBD1 matches at 7 bases. CDR1 SGDLS and CDR2 YYNGEE come from the germline V gene. The CDR3 is 18 amino acids. V lost 0 bases and J lost 3; bases outside the gene matches: 14. The CDR3 DNA sequence: TGTGCCAGCAGCGTAGGTCTAGGGGGCTTTCGGCGAGACTATGGCTACACCTTC. Protein product: CASSVGLGGFRRDYGYTF.

The chain employs TRBV2 and TRBJ1-2, with 11 bases that match TRBD1. The J segment lost 7 bases and the V segment lost 8 bases, leaving 3 bases of the junction unmatched. The CDR3 contains 12 residues. Germline CDR1 reads SNHLY; CDR2 reads FYNNEI. In DNA form, the CDR3 reads TGTGCCAGCGGACAGGGGGCGGGTGGCTACACCTTC. It specifies CASGQGAGGYTF.

The rearrangement links TRBV5-4 to TRBJ2-1; 10 bases fit TRBD2. After removal of 2 bases from V and 7 bases from J, the junction contained 6 bases not matched to a gene. CDR3 length equals 15 residues. Germline CDR1 and CDR2: SGHNT and YYREEE (reference sequence). CDR3 DNA sequence: TGTGCCAGCAGCTTAAGCGGGAGGGCCGGTAATGAGCAGTTCTTC. Translation gives CASSLSGRAGNEQFF. Using reference TRBV5-4 and TRBJ2-1 for the parts outside the CDR3, the full variable domain is ETGVTQSPTHLIKTRGQQVTLRCSSQSGHNTVSWYQQALGQGPQFIFQYYREEENGRGNFPPRFSGLQFPNYSSELNVNALELDDSALYLCASSLSGRAGNEQFFGPGTRLTVL.

The V call is TRBV27, the J call TRBJ2-1, with TRBD1 identical over 7 bases. Germline CDR1 MNHEY, CDR2 SMNVEV (reference sequence). The CDR3 is 13 amino acids. Trimming at V came to 10 bases and at J to 10 bases, leaving 13 bases not matched to a gene. The CDR3 loop is CATIRKGASEQFF. The CDR3 DNA sequence: TGTGCCACCATACGAAAGGGGGCTAGCGAGCAGTTCTTC.

V is TRBV23-1 and J is TRBJ1-1; D is possibly TRBD1 (6 bases). TRBV23-1 is an ORF for which the function is uncertain. The CDR3 runs 15 residues. The V and J ends lost 0 bases and 1 base respectively, with 9 bases between them. CDR3 region: CASSQSGGANTEAFF. CDR3 sequence (DNA): TGCGCCAGCAGTCAATCGGGGGGGGCGAACACTGAAGCTTTCTTT.

The chain is built from TRBV15 and TRBJ2-5; tentatively, D is TRBD2 (5 bases). V lost 0 bases and J 5 bases, leaving 16 bases between the germline ends. Germline CDR1 is LNHNV and CDR2 is YYDKDF (reference sequence). CDR3 length equals 16 residues. The CDR3 reads CATSRDQPLAQETQYF. Written as DNA, the CDR3 is TGTGCCACCAGCAGAGATCAACCCTTAGCGCAGGAGACCCAGTACTTC.